These 25 T cell receptor beta chains originate from one sample sequenced in a study of T cell responses to AZD1222 COVID-19 vaccine (TCRdb year 2021). Library preparation used the immunoSEQ multiplex PCR assay. Held by TCRdb, this immuneACCESS table contains in-frame sequences only and omits some clones. Under half of the omission traces to an unresolved V gene where checked; the cause of the rest is unknown. The sample table shows fewer than 180,000 clones, and 80% to 95% are seen once. The ten largest clones capture approximately 3.3% of the sample. In light of the paper, this sample's time point label describes: about 28 days (+/-7) after the second vaccine dose. This material consisted of peripheral blood, taken 28 days after the second AZD1222 dose. Every receptor here comes from an adult who received the AZD1222 COVID-19 vaccine.

J is TRBJ1-4 and V is TRBV5-1; D gene ambiguous. The CDR3 consists of 15 residues. Germline-derived CDR1 and CDR2 are SGHRS and YFSETQ. V shed 0 bases and J shed 8 bases, with 14 bases lying between them. CDR3 sequence (DNA): TGCGCCAGCAGCTTGGTGGCGGGTAGAAGCGAAAAACTGTTTTTT. Protein sequence: CASSLVAGRSEKLFF.

V usage is TRBV5-1 and J usage is TRBJ2-5, with D perhaps being TRBD1 or TRBD2 (5 bases each). CDR3 length equals 16 residues. CDR1 and CDR2 (germline): SGHRS, YFSETQ. The V end was cut by 4 bases, the J end by 5 bases, with 21 bases between. The CDR3 is CASSPQGGRRLETQYF. The DNA of the CDR3 is TGCGCCAGCAGCCCCCAGGGCGGACGGAGGTTGGAGACCCAGTACTTC.

This clone has only one observation. This chain uses TRBV11-2 with TRBJ1-2, with D perhaps TRBD1 (5 bases). The germline V gene encodes CDR1 SGHAT and CDR2 FQNNGV. The CDR3 consists of 12 residues. Trimming cost V 1 base and J 9 bases, with 9 bases left between them. The CDR3 bases are TGTGCCAGCAGCTTAGTCCAGGGACGCTACACCTTC. This codes for CASSLVQGRYTF.

The chain uses TRBV18 and TRBJ2-1; D gene ambiguous. This CDR3 region has 16 residues. V was clipped by 3 bases and J by 1 base, with 13 bases between them. The germline V gene encodes CDR1 KGHSH and CDR2 LQKENI. As DNA, the CDR3 is TGTGCCAGCTCACCCCGCCCCCGCGGTTCCTACAATGAGCAGTTCTTC. It specifies CASSPRPRGSYNEQFF.

The V and J genes are TRBV18 and TRBJ1-3; perhaps TRBD1 as D (5 bases). CDR1 and CDR2 (germline): KGHSH, LQKENI. The CDR3 spans 16 residues. V was cut by 6 bases and J by 0 bases, with 15 bases left in between. CDR3 nucleotide sequence: TGTGCCAGCTCCCCCCAACAGGAGAGCTCTGGAAACACCATATATTTT. Protein: CASSPQQESSGNTIYF.

The CDR3 region has the DNA TGTGCCAGCAGCCAATTCGGGGACAGGGGAAACACCATATATTTT. As protein: CASSQFGDRGNTIYF. V is TRBV16 and J is TRBJ1-3; 8 bases are a match to TRBD1. This CDR3 region has 15 residues. Germline CDR1 reads KGHSY; CDR2 reads FQNENV. J lost 4 bases, V lost 1 base, and 3 bases had no gene match.

The chain employs TRBV19 and TRBJ1-2; 11 nucleotides match TRBD1. V lost 4 bases to trimming and J lost 3 bases; unmatched junction nucleotides: 13. CDR3 length: 18 residues. In germline, CDR1 is LNHDA, CDR2 SQIVND (reference sequence). This CDR3 is CASSNYGTGGNPHYGYTF. The CDR3 bases are TGTGCCAGTAGTAACTACGGGACAGGGGGAAACCCGCACTATGGCTACACCTTC.

J is TRBJ2-3 and V is TRBV4-1; the match to TRBD2 covers 14 bases. The length of the CDR3 is 15 residues. The V segment lost 6 bases and the J segment 5 bases; nucleotides outside the gene matches: 4. Germline-derived CDR1 and CDR2 are MGHRA and YSYEKL. Here the CDR3 reads CASRRGLAGVDTQYF. The CDR3 DNA sequence: TGCGCCAGCAGACGGGGACTAGCGGGAGTAGATACGCAGTATTTT.

V usage is TRBV5-4 and J usage is TRBJ2-7; 8 bases are a match to TRBD2. The CDR3 extends over 15 amino acids. CDR1 is SGHNT, CDR2 YYREEE, per germline (reference sequence). J was trimmed by 2 bases and V by 0 bases; bases with no gene match: 4. The chain's CDR3 is CASSLAGSGTYEQYF. CDR3 nucleotide sequence: TGTGCCAGCAGCTTGGCTGGTAGCGGGACCTACGAGCAGTACTTC.

The chain has TRBV24-1 and TRBJ2-5; no clear D. Looked up from germline, CDR1 is KGHDR and CDR2 is SFDVKD. This CDR3 spans 13 amino acids. V lost 6 bases to trimming and J lost 7 bases, with 14 bases between them. CDR3: CATSSQTYGTQYF. In nucleotides, the CDR3 is TGTGCCACCAGTTCCCAGACTTACGGGACCCAGTACTTC.

The chain carries TRBV6-2 or TRBV6-3 and TRBJ2-7; 7 nucleotides line up with TRBD1. Per the germline V gene, CDR1 is MNHEY and CDR2 is SVGEGT. V was clipped by 4 bases and J by 5 bases; unmatched bases: 14. The CDR3 runs to 16 residues. CDR3 DNA: TGTGCCAGCAGTTCCATGGGGACAGTCGCAAGGAACGAGCAGTACTTC. Its translation: CASSSMGTVARNEQYF.

Here the CDR3 DNA reads TGTGCCAGTACCCCTGGAGCGGGTCTCTACGAGCAGTACTTC. This encodes CASTPGAGLYEQYF. The chain carries TRBV19 and TRBJ2-7; maybe TRBD2 (6 bases). Germline loops: CDR1 LNHDA, CDR2 SQIVND (reference sequence). V was shortened by 7 bases and J by 3 bases, with 16 bases between the two germline ends. The CDR3 has 14 residues.

The CDR3 is CATFLSFNTEAFF. The DNA for the CDR3 is TGTGCCACATTCCTTAGTTTCAACACTGAAGCTTTCTTT. The chain employs TRBV10-3 and TRBJ1-1, with D hard to call. The CDR3 covers 13 residues. V lost 10 bases and J lost 2, with 14 bases in between. Per germline, CDR1 ENHRY and CDR2 SYGVKD.

This clone appeared a single time. The chain joins TRBV5-8 to TRBJ1-6, with D possibly matching TRBD1 (5 bases). Trimming stripped 0 bases from V and 0 bases from J, with 19 bases between. There are 20 residues in the CDR3. Germline loops: CDR1 SGHTS, CDR2 YDEGEE. CDR3 sequence: CASSLVVGLLRSSYNSPLHF. CDR3 sequence (DNA): TGTGCCAGCAGCTTGGTGGTGGGGCTGCTTAGGAGCTCCTATAATTCACCCCTCCACTTT.

This clone was seen only once. The chain has TRBV7-3 and TRBJ2-7, with 9 bases lining up with TRBD1. Trimming took 0 bases from V and 6 from J; bases not matched to a gene: 0. The CDR3 is 13 residues long. Germline V CDR1 and CDR2: SGHTA, FQGTGA. CDR3 protein: CASSLTTGGEQYF. CDR3 coding DNA: TGTGCCAGCAGCTTAACGACAGGGGGCGAGCAGTACTTC. Filled out from reference TRBV7-3 and TRBJ2-7, the complete variable domain reads GAGVSQTPSNKVTEKGKYVELRCDPISGHTALYWYRQSLGQGPEFLIYFQGTGAADDSGLPNDRFFAVRPEGSVSTLKIQRTERGDSAVYLCASSLTTGGEQYFGPGTRLTVT.

This sequence joins TRBV7-3 and TRBJ2-1; 8 bases align to TRBD1. J lost 8 bases, V lost 6 bases, and 6 bases had no gene match. The CDR3 is 13 residues long. The germline V gene encodes CDR1 SGHTA and CDR2 FQGTGA. The CDR3 region is CASRNQGADEQFF. In DNA form, the CDR3 reads TGTGCCAGCAGAAACCAGGGGGCTGATGAGCAGTTCTTC.

This rearrangement joins TRBV2 to TRBJ2-7; 8 bases align to TRBD2. CDR1 and CDR2 from the germline V gene are SNHLY and FYNNEI. V lost 6 bases to trimming and J lost 12 bases; unmatched junction nucleotides: 16. The CDR3 contains 14 residues. The CDR3 loop is CASSALAGSTNLYF. The CDR3 region has the DNA TGTGCCAGCAGCGCCCTAGCGGGTAGTACGAATCTGTACTTC. The full variable domain, its missing parts supplied by reference TRBV2 and TRBJ2-7, is EPEVTQTPSHQVTQMGQEVILRCVPISNHLYFYWYRQILGQKVEFLVSFYNNEISEKSEIFDDQFSVERPDGSNFTLKIRSTKLEDSAMYFCASSALAGSTNLYFGPGTRLTVT.

The chain recombines TRBV6-5 with TRBJ1-1, with unresolved D. The length of the CDR3 is 14 residues. The germline V and J ends were trimmed by 0 bases and 0 bases, with 5 bases remaining between them. The V gene's germline CDR1 is MNHEY and CDR2 SVGAGI. The CDR3 nucleotides read TGTGCCAGCAGTTACTCGCGTATGAACACTGAAGCTTTCTTT. Translating it yields CASSYSRMNTEAFF.

The chain has TRBV19 and TRBJ1-5, with a possible D match to TRBD1 (6 bases). CDR1 and CDR2 (germline): LNHDA, SQIVND (reference sequence). CDR3 size: 14 residues. V lost 5 bases to trimming and J lost 4 bases, with 12 bases between them. CDR3 protein: CASSPRDMNQPQHF. DNA for the CDR3: TGTGCCAGTAGTCCCCGGGACATGAATCAGCCCCAGCATTTT.

This sequence joins TRBV5-4 and TRBJ1-2; D is ambiguous. From germline, CDR1 is SGHNT and CDR2 YYREEE (reference sequence). Trimming removed 2 bases from V and 4 bases from J, with 9 bases in between. This CDR3 has 13 amino acids. In nucleotides, the CDR3 is TGTGCCAGCAGCTTCTCGGAATTCTATGGCTACACCTTC. Translation: CASSFSEFYGYTF.

The genes are TRBV28 and TRBJ1-5; D call uncertain. Per the germline V gene, CDR1 is MDHEN and CDR2 is SYDVKM. Trimming cost V 3 bases and J 2 bases, with 20 bases left between them. This CDR3 has 18 amino acids. The CDR3 DNA follows: TGTGCCAGCAGTTTTCCCCCTCGACAAGGGAAGGGCAATCAGCCCCAGCATTTT. This gives the protein CASSFPPRQGKGNQPQHF.

The chain employs TRBV3-1 (or the pseudogene TRBV3-2) and TRBJ2-7; tentatively, D is TRBD1 (5 bases). V dropped 7 bases and J dropped 0 bases, with 13 bases sitting between them. The CDR3 runs 14 residues. Germline CDR1 and CDR2: LGHDT and YNNKEL (reference sequence). Here the CDR3 DNA reads TGTGCCAGCAAGTCCGACAGAAGCTCCTACGAGCAGTACTTC. Protein: CASKSDRSSYEQYF.

V gene TRBV30 combines with J gene TRBJ2-7; 7 positions match TRBD1. Per germline, CDR1 GTSNPN and CDR2 SVGIG (reference sequence). Unmatched junction bases numbered 5, after V lost 3 bases and J lost 0 bases. The CDR3 has 14 residues. This CDR3 is CAWSRDSTSYEQYF. CDR3 bases: TGTGCCTGGAGCAGGGACAGCACCTCCTACGAGCAGTACTTC.

The chain recombines TRBV24-1 with TRBJ2-2; possible D gene TRBD1, 5 bases. Per the germline V gene, CDR1 is KGHDR and CDR2 is SFDVKD. This CDR3 spans 15 amino acids. V lost 3 bases and J lost 1, with 8 bases in between. The CDR3 spells CATSDHDRNTGELFF. CDR3 nucleotide sequence: TGTGCCACCAGTGATCATGACAGGAACACCGGGGAGCTGTTTTTT.

The CDR3 here is CASSLETSGKFYEQYF. The CDR3 DNA sequence: TGCGCCAGCAGCTTGGAGACTAGCGGGAAATTCTACGAGCAGTACTTC. The chain carries TRBV5-1 and TRBJ2-7; 11 nucleotides match TRBD2. J was trimmed by 3 bases and V by 0 bases; bases with no gene match: 5. This CDR3 is 16 amino acids long. Germline CDR1 reads SGHRS; CDR2 reads YFSETQ.